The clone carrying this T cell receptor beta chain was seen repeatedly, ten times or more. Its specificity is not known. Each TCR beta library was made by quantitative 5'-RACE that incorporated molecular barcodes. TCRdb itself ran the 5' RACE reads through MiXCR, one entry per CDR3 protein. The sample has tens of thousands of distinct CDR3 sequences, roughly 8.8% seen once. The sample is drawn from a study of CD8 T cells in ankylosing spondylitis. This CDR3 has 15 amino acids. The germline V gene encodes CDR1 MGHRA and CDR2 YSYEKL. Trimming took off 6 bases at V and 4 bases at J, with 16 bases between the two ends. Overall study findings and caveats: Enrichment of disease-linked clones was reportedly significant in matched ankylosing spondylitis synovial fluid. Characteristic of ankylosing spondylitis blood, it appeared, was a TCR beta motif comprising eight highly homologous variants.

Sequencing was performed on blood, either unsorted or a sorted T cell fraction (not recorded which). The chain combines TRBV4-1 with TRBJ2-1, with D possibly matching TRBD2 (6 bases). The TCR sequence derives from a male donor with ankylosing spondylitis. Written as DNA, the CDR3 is TGCGCCAGCAGTTTCACACTAGCTGATTACAATGAGCAGTTCTTC. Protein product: CASSFTLADYNEQFF.